This passage covers 20 T cell receptor beta chains from one sample sequenced in a study of Graves' ophthalmopathy and Graves' hyperthyroidism. The authors amplified TCR beta CDR3 regions, and they did so from RNA transcripts for repertoire sequencing. First-round RT-PCR used HTBI primers; second-round multiplex PCR followed. TCRdb passed the multiplex PCR reads through MiXCR, listing each CDR3 protein once. The sample consists of about 740,000 distinct CDR3 sequences, 35% to 50% of them appearing once. Source material: peripheral blood. Source of these receptors: an adult man with Graves' ophthalmopathy.

The table lists this clonotype with many counts. The chain recombines TRBV24-1 with TRBJ2-7; no reliable D call. This CDR3 comprises 13 residues. Germline V gene lookup returns CDR1 KGHDR and CDR2 SFDVKD. V was trimmed by 0 bases and J by 0 bases, leaving 2 bases between them. The CDR3 DNA sequence: TGTGCCACCAGTGATTTGCCCTCCTACGAGCAGTACTTC. Translation gives CATSDLPSYEQYF.

This clonotype appeared once. The CDR3 bases are TGCAGCGTTGGGGGGACTAGCGACTCTAGCTATGGCTACACCTTC. Its protein product is CSVGGTSDSSYGYTF. The chain has TRBV29-1 and TRBJ1-2, with D maybe TRBD1 (5 bases). The CDR3 sequence is 15 residues long. Germline CDR1 reads SQVTM; CDR2 reads ANQGSEA. V shed 4 bases and J shed 4 bases, with 19 bases lying between them.

As to this clonotype: One junction end does not reproduce the germline sequence, and a read error may be involved. V is TRBV10-3 and J is TRBJ2-5; TRBD2 is a possible D gene (6 bases). Germline V gene lookup returns CDR1 ENHRY and CDR2 SYGVKD. The CDR3 sequence is 16 residues long. In DNA form, the CDR3 reads TGTGCCACCAGTGGTCGGGAGATTGCGGGGATTGAGACCCAGTACTTC. It translates to CATSGREIAGIETQYF.

This clonotype was picked up a small number of times. The V call is TRBV19, the J call TRBJ2-7; D is undetermined. Per germline, CDR1 LNHDA and CDR2 SQIVND (reference sequence). V lost 3 bases and J 5 bases, leaving 11 bases between the germline ends. The CDR3 spans 13 residues. CDR3 loop: CASSMWGKDEQYF. CDR3 DNA sequence: TGTGCCAGTAGTATGTGGGGTAAGGACGAGCAGTACTTC. The complete variable domain, with remaining parts taken from reference TRBV19 and TRBJ2-7, reads DGGITQSPKYLFRKEGQNVTLSCEQNLNHDAMYWYRQDPGQGLRLIYYSQIVNDFQKGDIAEGYSVSREKKESFPLTVTSAQKNPTAFYLCASSMWGKDEQYFGPGTRLTVT.

This chain connects TRBV20-1 to TRBJ1-5; D not resolved. The CDR3 sequence is 11 residues long. From germline, CDR1 is DFQATT and CDR2 SNEGSKA (reference sequence). DNA for the CDR3: TGCAGCTTAGGAGACGATCAGCCCCAGCATTTT. Protein: CSLGDDQPQHF.

This clonotype showed up just a few times. The V and J genes are TRBV29-1 and TRBJ2-7; 7 nucleotides line up with TRBD1. This CDR3 has 12 amino acids. Germline-derived CDR1 and CDR2 are SQVTM and ANQGSEA. J gave up 5 bases and V 3 bases, and 4 bases lay outside the gene matches. The CDR3 protein is CSVEKGGDEQYF. Written as DNA, the CDR3 is TGCAGCGTTGAGAAAGGGGGCGACGAGCAGTACTTC.

Turning to this clonotype: Possible read error: a much larger clone is one base away. The chain uses TRBV9 and TRBJ1-2, with D unclear. Trimming took 3 bases from V and 7 from J, leaving 16 bases between them. The CDR3 consists of 14 residues. CDR1 and CDR2 from the germline V gene are SGDLS and YYNGEE. CDR3: CASSEDRLVGGYTF. CDR3 in DNA: TGTGCCAGCAGCGAGGATCGCCTAGTGGGTGGCTACACCTTC.

V is TRBV20-1 and J is TRBJ2-7, with 9 bases aligning to TRBD1. The CDR3 loop spans 15 amino acids. V trimming: 3 bases; J trimming: 5 bases; junction bases outside the gene matches: 11. Germline CDR1 DFQATT, CDR2 SNEGSKA (reference sequence). This CDR3 reads CSASARGTGIDEQYF. CDR3 DNA sequence: TGCAGTGCTAGTGCCAGAGGGACAGGGATCGACGAGCAGTACTTC.

This clonotype was seen ten or more times. The chain uses TRBV7-2 and TRBJ1-2; D is undetermined. Trimming took off 0 bases at V and 1 base at J, with 9 bases between the two ends. The CDR3 is 15 amino acids. The germline V gene has CDR1 SGHTA and CDR2 FQGNSA. The CDR3 sequence is CASSLAGWGNYGYTF. For the CDR3, the DNA is TGTGCCAGCAGCTTAGCGGGTTGGGGTAACTATGGCTACACCTTC.

In this sample, this clonotype turned up once. This clone may be a read error of a much larger clone one base away. The chain is built from TRBV11-1 and TRBJ1-1, with 10 bases fitting TRBD1. The CDR3 sequence is 14 residues long. CDR1 is SGHAT and CDR2 is FQDESV in the germline V gene (reference sequence). The J segment lost 3 bases and the V segment lost 3 bases, leaving 1 base of the junction unmatched. CDR3 loop: CASSFGTGDTEAFF. In DNA form, the CDR3 reads TGTGCCAGCAGCTTCGGGACAGGGGACACTGAAGCTTTCTTT.

This chain joins TRBV28 and TRBJ1-2; D unresolved. V gave up 8 bases and J gave up 4 bases, with 8 bases separating them. Per germline, CDR1 MDHEN and CDR2 SYDVKM. The CDR3 totals 11 residues. In nucleotides, the CDR3 is TGTGCCAGCGGAGAGATCTATGGCTACACCTTC. It encodes CASGEIYGYTF.

This clonotype was seen a few times. This chain links TRBV15 with TRBJ2-3; 7 positions match TRBD1. This CDR3 region has 15 residues. Germline trimming cut 2 bases from V and 6 bases from J; bases unmatched to any gene: 8. CDR1 LNHNV and CDR2 YYDKDF come from the germline V gene (reference sequence). CDR3 residues: CATSRKTGTADTQYF. The CDR3 coding sequence is TGTGCCACCAGCAGAAAGACAGGGACCGCGGATACGCAGTATTTT. Based on the CDR3 plus reference TRBV15 and TRBJ2-3, the full variable domain is DAMVIQNPRYQVTQFGKPVTLSCSQTLNHNVMYWYQQKSSQAPKLLFHYYDKDFNNEADTPDNFQSRRPNTSFCFLDIRSPGLGDTAMYLCATSRKTGTADTQYFGPGTRLTVL.

This clonotype was counted between two and nine times. The chain employs TRBV7-9 and TRBJ2-2; D unresolved. Germline CDR1 and CDR2: SEHNR and FQNEAQ (reference sequence). The V end lost 5 bases, the J end lost 6 bases, and 10 bases lay between the germline ends. There are 13 residues in the CDR3. The CDR3 DNA follows: TGTGCCAGCAGCCAAGTATTAGCCGGGGAGCTGTTTTTT. It translates to CASSQVLAGELFF.

This clonotype has ten or more counts. The V and J genes are TRBV2 and TRBJ2-7; the match to TRBD1 covers 7 bases. The CDR3 has 15 residues. Per germline, CDR1 SNHLY and CDR2 FYNNEI. V dropped 3 bases and J dropped 2; count of bases not matched to a gene: 7. CDR3 coding DNA: TGTGCCAGCAGTGAGGTCGGGACAGCTGCCTACGAGCAGTACTTC. This codes for CASSEVGTAAYEQYF.

The chain employs TRBV25-1 and TRBJ2-5, with 7 bases that match TRBD2. The V gene end was trimmed by 5 bases and the J gene end by 6 bases; junction bases not matched to a gene: 9. The CDR3 covers 14 residues. CDR1 MGHDK and CDR2 SYGVNS come from the germline V gene. This CDR3 is CASSQQGGSKTQYF. CDR3 sequence (DNA): TGTGCCAGCAGTCAGCAGGGAGGGTCGAAGACCCAGTACTTC.

For this clonotype: Sequence at one end of the junction differs from germline and may be a read error. The chain is built from TRBV20-1 and TRBJ2-7; D is ambiguous. Per germline, CDR1 DFQATT and CDR2 SNEGSKA (reference sequence). The CDR3 has 14 residues. The CDR3 DNA follows: TGCAGTGCCACTCCCCAGCCTACCTACTACGGGCAGTACTTC. It yields the protein CSATPQPTYYGQYF.

V is TRBV19 and J is TRBJ2-7; perhaps TRBD1 as D (6 bases). Trimming removed 5 bases from V and 2 bases from J, with 13 bases in between. Germline V lookup: CDR1 LNHDA, CDR2 SQIVND (reference sequence). The CDR3 runs 14 residues. The CDR3 loop reads CASSRSGVTYEQYF. CDR3 in DNA: TGTGCCAGTAGTCGATCAGGGGTAACCTACGAGCAGTACTTC.

V usage is TRBV7-9 and J usage is TRBJ1-2; D not certain. V shed 5 bases and J shed 3 bases, with 16 bases lying between them. The CDR3 covers 15 residues. Germline CDR1 and CDR2: SEHNR and FQNEAQ (reference sequence). CDR3 residues: CASSEFPTEHYGYTF. The CDR3 DNA reads TGTGCCAGCAGCGAATTTCCCACAGAACACTATGGCTACACCTTC.

The genes are TRBV19 and TRBJ1-1; unclear D gene. The length of the CDR3 is 13 residues. V was pared by 4 bases and J by 4 bases, with 10 bases between. CDR1 LNHDA and CDR2 SQIVND come from the germline V gene (reference sequence). The CDR3 sequence: CASSKGKFTEAFF. CDR3 sequence (DNA): TGTGCCAGTAGTAAAGGGAAATTCACTGAAGCTTTCTTT. The variable domain in full, completed from reference TRBV19 and TRBJ1-1, reads DGGITQSPKYLFRKEGQNVTLSCEQNLNHDAMYWYRQDPGQGLRLIYYSQIVNDFQKGDIAEGYSVSREKKESFPLTVTSAQKNPTAFYLCASSKGKFTEAFFGQGTRLTVV.

CDR3 nucleotides: TGTGCCAGCAGCTTAGGAGCAGGCCTGACTTTC. Protein: CASSLGAGLTF. The V gene is TRBV7-9, the J gene TRBJ2-6; unclear D gene. CDR1 is SEHNR, CDR2 FQNEAQ, per germline (reference sequence). This CDR3 region has 11 residues. The ends were cut back, 1 base at V and 15 bases at J, with 7 bases in the middle.